Listed below are T cell receptor beta chains from one sample, sequenced in a study of blood T cell repertoires in COVID-19. TCRdb's table, derived via immunoSEQ multiplex PCR, lists solely in-frame clones and lacks some. The data contain roughly 240,000 clones, 83% of them singletons. The specimen sequenced was PBMCs or T cells enriched from blood (not recorded which). The source of these receptors is a woman aged 40-49 years who had been exposed to COVID-19. Both conserved end residues are part of each CDR3. A D gene is named only where the DNA matches it firmly. The size entry is marked missing in some rows and otherwise reads once, few, many or a size class.

J: TRBJ1-5; D: TRBD1; V: TRBV19; size: NA; CDR3: CASSLRQGGRSNQPQHF; DNA: TGTGCCAGTAGTCTTCGACAGGGTGGTCGTAGCAATCAGCCCCAGCATTTT
J: TRBJ1-1; D: NA; V: TRBV7-2; size: NA; CDR3: CASSTQVNTEAFF; DNA: TGTGCCAGCAGCACCCAGGTGAACACTGAAGCTTTCTTT
J: TRBJ2-2; D: NA; V: TRBV18; size: NA; CDR3: CASPRLTGELFF; DNA: TGTGCCAGCCCACGGCTGACCGGGGAGCTGTTTTTT
J: TRBJ1-4; D: TRBD1; V: TRBV28; size: NA; CDR3: CASSPTGGRANEKLFF; DNA: TGTGCCAGCAGTCCGACAGGGGGCAGGGCTAATGAAAAACTGTTTTTT
J: TRBJ2-1; D: NA; V: TRBV3-1/TRBV3-2; size: NA; CDR3: CASSQASLQANPSYNEQFF; DNA: TGTGCCAGCAGCCAAGCTTCCCTACAGGCCAATCCATCTTACAATGAGCAGTTCTTC
J: TRBJ1-2; D: TRBD1; V: TRBV4-1; size: NA; CDR3: CASSQETGYNGYTF; DNA: TGCGCCAGCAGCCAAGAGACAGGGTATAATGGCTACACCTTC
J: TRBJ2-1; D: TRBD2; V: TRBV11-2; size: NA; CDR3: CASRERGGLGRQFF; DNA: TGTGCCAGCAGGGAGCGGGGGGGCCTGGGAAGGCAGTTCTTC
J: TRBJ1-1; D: NA; V: TRBV25-1; size: NA; CDR3: CASSEITVFF; DNA: TGTGCCAGCAGTGAAATCACAGTCTTCTTT
J: TRBJ1-5; D: NA; V: TRBV6-1; size: NA; CDR3: CASSEGGSGNQPQHF; DNA: TGTGCCAGCAGTGAGGGGGGGTCAGGCAATCAGCCCCAGCATTTT
J: TRBJ1-3; D: NA; V: TRBV19; size: NA; CDR3: CASSIGGRAAASGNTIYF; DNA: TGTGCCAGTAGTATCGGGGGGCGGGCGGCCGCCTCTGGAAACACCATATATTTT
J: TRBJ2-7; D: NA; V: TRBV3-1/TRBV3-2; size: once; CDR3: CASSQGGYEQYF; DNA: TGTGCCAGCAGCCAGGGGGGTTACGAGCAGTACTTC
J: TRBJ1-5; D: NA; V: TRBV28; size: NA; CDR3: CASKGDPGNQPQHF; DNA: TGTGCCAGCAAAGGGGATCCGGGCAATCAGCCCCAGCATTTT
J: TRBJ1-1; D: TRBD1; V: TRBV28; size: NA; CDR3: CASTMGQMNTEAFF; DNA: TGTGCCAGCACCATGGGACAGATGAACACTGAAGCTTTCTTT
J: TRBJ2-7; D: TRBD1; V: TRBV27; size: NA; CDR3: CASSPLLTGVHEQYF; DNA: TGTGCCAGCAGCCCCCTACTCACAGGGGTCCACGAGCAGTACTTC
J: TRBJ1-2; D: NA; V: TRBV11-2; size: NA; CDR3: CASSLASIVNYGYTF; DNA: TGTGCCAGCAGCTTAGCTAGTATCGTGAACTATGGCTACACCTTC
J: TRBJ2-3; D: TRBD2; V: TRBV7-8; size: many; CDR3: CASSLGTSGTDTQYF; DNA: TGTGCCAGCAGCTTGGGGACTAGCGGCACAGATACGCAGTATTTT
J: TRBJ1-4; D: NA; V: TRBV5-1; size: NA; CDR3: CASSFLTVADQLFF; DNA: TGCGCCAGCAGCTTCTTGACAGTGGCGGACCAACTGTTTTTT
J: TRBJ1-3; D: NA; V: TRBV3-1/TRBV3-2; size: NA; CDR3: CASSHRTGGSGNTIYF; DNA: TGTGCCAGCAGCCATAGGACGGGAGGCTCTGGAAACACCATATATTTT
J: TRBJ1-2; D: TRBD1; V: TRBV25-1; size: NA; CDR3: CASSEGTGGTPNYGYTF; DNA: TGTGCCAGCAGTGAGGGGACAGGGGGAACCCCTAACTATGGCTACACCTTC
J: TRBJ2-3; D: TRBD1; V: TRBV5-5; size: few; CDR3: CASSPGTGGDTQYF; DNA: TGTGCCAGCAGCCCCGGGACAGGGGGAGATACGCAGTATTTT
J: TRBJ1-5; D: NA; V: TRBV27; size: NA; CDR3: CASSSSYRVSNQPQHF; DNA: TGTGCCAGCAGTTCTTCCTACAGGGTTAGCAATCAGCCCCAGCATTTT
J: TRBJ2-3; D: TRBD2; V: TRBV7-2; size: NA; CDR3: CASSQARGGVWDTQYF; DNA: TGTGCCAGCAGCCAAGCCCGGGGGGGGGTTTGGGATACGCAGTATTTT
J: TRBJ2-1; D: TRBD1; V: TRBV4-1; size: NA; CDR3: CASRTGGAYNEQFF; DNA: TGCGCCAGCCGGACAGGGGGCGCTTACAATGAGCAGTTCTTC
J: TRBJ1-6; D: TRBD1; V: TRBV3-1/TRBV3-2; size: NA; CDR3: CASSQRQGKRNSPLHF; DNA: TGTGCCAGCAGCCAGAGACAGGGGAAAAGGAATTCACCCCTCCACTTT
J: TRBJ2-3; D: TRBD2; V: TRBV5-6; size: NA; CDR3: CASSGRLAGDLTDTQYF; DNA: TGTGCCAGCAGCGGGAGACTAGCGGGGGACCTCACAGATACGCAGTATTTT
J: TRBJ1-3; D: NA; V: TRBV3-1/TRBV3-2; size: NA; CDR3: CASSQGRFFAIYF; DNA: TGTGCCAGCAGCCAGGGCAGGTTCTTTGCCATATATTTT
J: TRBJ2-6; D: NA; V: TRBV5-8; size: NA; CDR3: CASSLQGTTNVLTF; DNA: TGTGCCAGCAGCTTACAGGGAACGACCAACGTCCTGACTTTC
J: TRBJ2-3; D: TRBD2; V: TRBV27; size: few; CDR3: CASSLASGGLDTQYF; DNA: TGTGCCAGCAGTTTAGCTAGCGGGGGGTTAGATACGCAGTATTTT
J: TRBJ1-1; D: NA; V: TRBV7-3; size: NA; CDR3: CASSLNIGTEAFF; DNA: TGTGCCAGCAGCTTAAATATCGGCACTGAAGCTTTCTTT
J: TRBJ1-1; D: NA; V: TRBV7-3; size: NA; CDR3: CASSFSQGNTEAFF; DNA: TGTGCCAGCAGCTTCTCCCAGGGAAACACTGAAGCTTTCTTT
J: TRBJ1-3; D: TRBD1; V: TRBV30; size: NA; CDR3: CAWTTDRASGNTIYF; DNA: TGTGCCTGGACTACAGACAGGGCCTCTGGAAACACCATATATTTT
J: TRBJ1-5; D: NA; V: TRBV9; size: NA; CDR3: CASSASGLSNQPQHF; DNA: TGTGCCAGCAGCGCCTCTGGCCTCTCCAATCAGCCCCAGCATTTT
J: TRBJ2-1; D: NA; V: TRBV18; size: NA; CDR3: CASSRQYSYNEQFF; DNA: TGTGCCAGCTCACGGCAGTACTCCTACAATGAGCAGTTCTTC
J: TRBJ1-2; D: NA; V: TRBV20-1; size: NA; CDR3: CSAPDSPGYTF; DNA: TGCAGTGCTCCGGACAGTCCTGGCTACACCTTC
J: TRBJ2-5; D: NA; V: TRBV28; size: NA; CDR3: CASSLTGLTGTQYF; DNA: TGTGCCAGCAGCCTGACAGGTCTGACGGGGACCCAGTACTTC
J: TRBJ2-7; D: TRBD1; V: TRBV5-1; size: NA; CDR3: CASSLGDRDEQYF; DNA: TGCGCCAGCAGCTTAGGGGACAGGGACGAGCAGTACTTC
J: TRBJ1-2; D: TRBD1; V: TRBV6-5; size: NA; CDR3: CASSSWDRDNGYTF; DNA: TGTGCCAGCAGTTCATGGGACAGGGACAATGGCTACACCTTC
J: TRBJ1-2; D: NA; V: TRBV29-1; size: few; CDR3: CSAHREGYGYTF; DNA: TGCAGCGCCCACAGGGAAGGCTATGGCTACACCTTC
J: TRBJ1-6; D: TRBD1; V: TRBV18; size: NA; CDR3: CASSPQHSAGGRFNSPLHF; DNA: TGTGCCAGCTCACCGCAACATTCGGCAGGGGGCCGTTTCAATTCACCCCTCCACTTT
J: TRBJ2-3; D: NA; V: TRBV7-2; size: once; CDR3: CASTKNQGDTQYF; DNA: TGTGCCAGCACCAAAAACCAGGGAGATACGCAGTATTTT
J: TRBJ1-4; D: TRBD1; V: TRBV4-1; size: NA; CDR3: CASRQPGQGNEKLFF; DNA: TGCGCCAGCAGGCAACCGGGACAGGGGAATGAAAAACTGTTTTTT
J: TRBJ2-5; D: NA; V: TRBV7-8; size: NA; CDR3: CASSSRRGQETQYF; DNA: TGTGCCAGCAGCTCGAGGAGGGGCCAAGAGACCCAGTACTTC
J: TRBJ1-1; D: NA; V: TRBV12-3/TRBV12-4; size: NA; CDR3: CASSFAGSTEAFF; DNA: TGTGCCAGCAGTTTTGCGGGTAGCACTGAAGCTTTCTTT
J: TRBJ2-7; D: TRBD1; V: TRBV6-5; size: NA; CDR3: CASGAGGRYEQYF; DNA: TGTGCCAGCGGCGCAGGGGGCCGCTACGAGCAGTACTTC
J: TRBJ1-1; D: TRBD1; V: TRBV5-1; size: NA; CDR3: CASTPDRGSGTEAFF; DNA: TGCGCCAGCACCCCGGACAGGGGATCGGGCACTGAAGCTTTCTTT
J: TRBJ2-2; D: NA; V: TRBV15; size: NA; CDR3: CATSTRTGELFF; DNA: TGTGCCACCAGCACCCGCACCGGGGAGCTGTTTTTT
J: TRBJ1-4; D: NA; V: TRBV30; size: once; CDR3: CAWSARGGEEKLFF; DNA: TGTGCCTGGAGTGCCCGGGGGGGTGAAGAAAAACTGTTTTTT
J: TRBJ1-5; D: NA; V: TRBV2; size: NA; CDR3: CASRTPLQGYQPQHF; DNA: TGTGCCAGCAGAACCCCCCTCCAGGGCTATCAGCCCCAGCATTTT
J: TRBJ1-5; D: NA; V: TRBV3-1/TRBV3-2; size: NA; CDR3: CASSPGGFEDQPQHF; DNA: TGTGCCAGCAGCCCGGGTGGGTTTGAGGATCAGCCCCAGCATTTT
J: TRBJ1-6; D: NA; V: TRBV2; size: NA; CDR3: CASSYQDSASPLHF; DNA: TGTGCCAGCTCCTATCAGGATTCAGCTTCACCCCTCCACTTT